This T cell receptor (beta chain) was identified during a study of blood T cell repertoires in COVID-19. The table came from immunoSEQ multiplex PCR; TCRdb's copy has only in-frame clones and leaves some out. The sample contains more than 90,000 clones, around 85% of which appear only once. The CDR3 has 16 amino acids. Germline lookup yields CDR1 SGHVS and CDR2 FQNEAQ. Deletions cut 1 base from V and 3 bases from J, with 14 bases between. The clonotype was recovered from a man of 80 years or more with acute or convalescent COVID-19. This rearrangement joins TRBV7-8 to TRBJ2-3; maybe TRBD2 (7 bases). Specimen: peripheral blood. This CDR3 is CASSLELGGLTDTQYF. CDR3 DNA: TGTGCCAGCAGCTTAGAGTTGGGGGGGCTAACAGATACGCAGTATTTT. The entire variable domain, with the rest obtained from reference TRBV7-8 and TRBJ2-3, is as follows: GAGVSQSPRYKVAKRGQDVALRCDPISGHVSLFWYQQALGQGPEFLTYFQNEAQLDKSGLPSDRFFAERPEGSVSTLKIQRTQQEDSAVYLCASSLELGGLTDTQYFGPGTRLTVL.